The 25 T cell receptor beta chains presented below share a single source sample, sequenced in a study of blood T cell repertoires in COVID-19. The repertoire was sequenced with immunoSEQ multiplex PCR; TCRdb's copy has only in-frame clones and lacks some. Of some 300,000 clones detected, about 91% appear once; the ten largest clones hold just under 7%. Sequencing was done on a sample of peripheral blood. The receptors stem from a young woman who had recovered from COVID-19.

The rearrangement uses TRBV14 and TRBJ2-7, with D perhaps TRBD2 (6 bases). V lost 6 bases to trimming and J lost 4 bases, with 13 bases between them. CDR3 length: 13 amino acids. The germline gives CDR1 SGHDN, CDR2 FVKESK. This CDR3 reads CASRGPGGYEQYF. The CDR3 DNA sequence: TGTGCCAGCAGGGGCCCCGGAGGGTACGAGCAGTACTTC.

In regard to this clone: This sample also contains other DNA sequences that code for the same CDR3. This CDR3 is CASSLGGGSPLHF. CDR3 nucleotide sequence: TGTGCCAGCAGTTTAGGCGGAGGGTCGCCCCTCCACTTT. The chain couples TRBV12-3 or TRBV12-4 to TRBJ1-6; D remains ambiguous. Trimming left V 1 base short and J 13 bases short, with 11 bases between. The CDR3 length is 13 residues.

CDR3 sequence reads: CASSPAPGNEQYF. As DNA, the CDR3 is TGTGCCAGCTCACCGGCCCCGGGGAACGAGCAGTACTTC. The chain recombines TRBV18 with TRBJ2-7; tentative D call: TRBD2 (5 bases). CDR3 length: 13 residues. The V and J ends lost 3 bases and 5 bases respectively, with 11 bases between them. CDR1 KGHSH and CDR2 LQKENI come from the germline V gene.

The chain is built from TRBV5-8 and TRBJ2-1; tentative D call: TRBD2 (6 bases). Germline V CDR1 and CDR2: SGHTS, YDEGEE. Trimming took 6 bases from V and 0 from J, leaving 16 bases between them. The CDR3 is 16 residues long. The CDR3 protein is CASTLQKTSSYNEQFF. CDR3 coding DNA: TGTGCCAGCACCCTACAGAAGACTAGCTCCTACAATGAGCAGTTCTTC. Full variable domain (remainder filled in from reference TRBV5-8 and TRBJ2-1): EAGVTQSPTHLIKTRGQQATLRCSPISGHTSVYWYQQALGLGLQFLLWYDEGEERNRGNFPPRFSGRQFPNYSSELNVNALELEDSALYLCASTLQKTSSYNEQFFGPGTRLTVL.

The J gene is TRBJ2-1, the V gene TRBV24-1, with 8 bases lining up with TRBD2. V lost 7 bases and J lost 8; bases outside the gene matches: 6. Germline V gives CDR1 KGHDR, CDR2 SFDVKD. The CDR3 length is 13 residues. In DNA form, the CDR3 reads TGTGCCACCAGGCCCGCGGGGGGCCATGAGCAGTTCTTC. The encoded protein is CATRPAGGHEQFF.

This clone appeared a single time. The rearrangement uses TRBV11-1 and TRBJ2-1; TRBD2 matches at 9 bases. The germline V gene has CDR1 SGHAT and CDR2 FQDESV (reference sequence). V was clipped by 2 bases and J by 8 bases; unmatched bases: 10. CDR3 length: 16 amino acids. CDR3 nucleotide sequence: TGTGCCAGCAGCTTATATTATGGCGGGGGGGCGGATGAGCAGTTCTTC. As protein: CASSLYYGGGADEQFF. Looking up the rest from reference TRBV11-1 and TRBJ2-1 gives the full variable domain: EAEVAQSPRYKITEKSQAVAFWCDPISGHATLYWYRQILGQGPELLVQFQDESVVDDSQLPKDRFSAERLKGVDSTLKIQPAELGDSAMYLCASSLYYGGGADEQFFGPGTRLTVL.

J is TRBJ2-1 and V is TRBV27; TRBD2 matches at 13 bases. This CDR3 has 20 residues. CDR1 MNHEY and CDR2 SMNVEV come from the germline V gene (reference sequence). Trimming cost V 6 bases and J 4 bases; bases outside gene matches: 18. The CDR3 is CASSSYGGWTSGGSYNEQFF. CDR3 coding DNA: TGTGCCAGCAGCTCCTACGGTGGCTGGACTAGCGGGGGATCATACAATGAGCAGTTCTTC.

The chain has TRBV28 and TRBJ1-4; 9 nucleotides match TRBD1. Looked up from germline, CDR1 is MDHEN and CDR2 is SYDVKM. This CDR3 spans 16 amino acids. Germline trimming cut 2 bases from V and 2 bases from J; bases unmatched to any gene: 3. For the CDR3, the DNA is TGTGCCAGCAGTTTACCGGGACAGGGTACTAATGAAAAACTGTTTTTT. Residues: CASSLPGQGTNEKLFF.

This rearrangement joins TRBV5-1 to TRBJ1-2; D possibly corresponds to TRBD1 (5 bases). This CDR3 spans 14 amino acids. V was shortened by 0 bases and J by 6 bases, with 12 bases between the two germline ends. The V gene's germline CDR1 is SGHRS and CDR2 YFSETQ. This CDR3 is CASSLAVGGNGYTF. The CDR3 DNA follows: TGCGCCAGCAGCTTGGCGGTCGGGGGGAATGGCTACACCTTC.

The CDR3 here is CASSLVAGVHNEQFF. CDR3 DNA: TGTGCCAGCAGCTTAGTAGCGGGGGTACACAATGAGCAGTTCTTC. The chain links TRBV7-9 to TRBJ2-1; 9 bases map to TRBD2. Germline trimming cut 1 base from V and 5 bases from J; bases unmatched to any gene: 3. The CDR3 has 15 amino acids. Germline V gene sequence: CDR1 SEHNR, CDR2 FQNEAQ (reference sequence). Based on the CDR3 plus reference TRBV7-9 and TRBJ2-1, the full variable domain is DTGVSQNPRHKITKRGQNVTFRCDPISEHNRLYWYRQTLGQGPEFLTYFQNEAQLEKSRLLSDRFSAERPKGSFSTLEIQRTEQGDSAMYLCASSLVAGVHNEQFFGPGTRLTVL.

The CDR3 reads CASSLHILVSYNEQFF. DNA for the CDR3: TGTGCCAGCAGCCTCCATATTCTAGTTTCCTACAATGAGCAGTTCTTC. The chain links TRBV7-2 to TRBJ2-1; no clear D. Trimming left V 5 bases short and J 1 base short, with 15 bases between. Looked up from germline, CDR1 is SGHTA and CDR2 is FQGNSA. There are 16 residues in the CDR3. The full variable domain, in which reference TRBV7-2 and TRBJ2-1 provide the parts outside the CDR3, is GAGVSQSPSNKVTEKGKDVELRCDPISGHTALYWYRQSLGQGLEFLIYFQGNSAPDKSGLPSDRFSAERTGGSVSTLTIQRTQQEDSAVYLCASSLHILVSYNEQFFGPGTRLTVL.

V usage is TRBV20-1 and J usage is TRBJ1-5; D call uncertain. From germline, CDR1 is DFQATT and CDR2 SNEGSKA (reference sequence). The ends were cut back, 3 bases at V and 5 bases at J, with 14 bases in the middle. The CDR3 covers 14 residues. The CDR3 bases are TGCAGTGCTAGTGGGGTCGTGGGCGATCAGCCCCAGCATTTT. The encoded protein is CSASGVVGDQPQHF.

This chain connects TRBV5-1 to TRBJ2-1; D is uncertain. The CDR3 consists of 13 residues. Trimming cost V 1 base and J 4 bases, with 6 bases left between them. In germline, CDR1 is SGHRS, CDR2 YFSETQ. The CDR3 DNA is TGCGCCAGCAGCTTGTTCCAGTACAATGAGCAGTTCTTC. Residues: CASSLFQYNEQFF. Based on the CDR3 plus reference TRBV5-1 and TRBJ2-1, the full variable domain is KAGVTQTPRYLIKTRGQQVTLSCSPISGHRSVSWYQQTPGQGLQFLFEYFSETQRNKGNFPGRFSGRQFSNSRSEMNVSTLELGDSALYLCASSLFQYNEQFFGPGTRLTVL.

J is TRBJ1-1 and V is TRBV5-4; TRBD1 is a possible D gene (6 bases). Germline V CDR1 and CDR2: SGHNT, YYREEE (reference sequence). The CDR3 has 15 residues. V was clipped by 3 bases and J by 2 bases, with 14 bases between them. The CDR3 DNA sequence: TGTGCCAGCAGCTCCAAAACAGGGCTTAACACTGAAGCTTTCTTT. Amino acid sequence: CASSSKTGLNTEAFF.

This clone was observed once. The CDR3 DNA reads as TGTGCCAGCACTACAGGGGCTGAAGCTTTCTTT. Its protein is CASTTGAEAFF. This chain joins TRBV28 and TRBJ1-1, with 7 bases that match TRBD1. V gave up 7 bases and J gave up 6 bases; unmatched junction bases: 2. The CDR3 length is 11 residues. The germline gives CDR1 MDHEN, CDR2 SYDVKM.

This clone was recorded once. DNA of the CDR3: TGCGCCAGCGCCCCCTCGGGGGGGGACACCGGGGAGCTGTTTTTT. Its protein product is CASAPSGGDTGELFF. The genes are TRBV5-1 and TRBJ2-2; 8 bases are a match to TRBD2. Losses at the gene ends were 7 bases for V and 3 bases for J; bases not matched to a gene: 8. CDR3 length: 15 amino acids. Looked up from germline, CDR1 is SGHRS and CDR2 is YFSETQ.

In its sample, this clone was seen once. Other nucleotide sequences from this sample produce the same CDR3. The chain combines TRBV9 with TRBJ1-6; D is uncertain. Germline V lookup: CDR1 SGDLS, CDR2 YYNGEE. The CDR3 extends over 14 amino acids. Trimming took off 0 bases at V and 5 bases at J, with 6 bases between the two ends. This chain's CDR3 is CASSVGGDNSPLHF. In DNA, the CDR3 is TGTGCCAGCAGCGTAGGAGGCGATAATTCACCCCTCCACTTT.

The genes are TRBV24-1 and TRBJ2-5; the match to TRBD1 covers 10 bases. Germline CDR1 and CDR2: KGHDR and SFDVKD. The V gene end was trimmed by 3 bases and the J gene end by 5 bases; junction bases not matched to a gene: 5. The CDR3 extends over 15 amino acids. CDR3 sequence (DNA): TGTGCCACCAGTGATCCCGGACAGGGGGACGAGACCCAGTACTTC. As protein: CATSDPGQGDETQYF.

The V call is TRBV5-4, the J call TRBJ1-2, with no clear D. The CDR3 has 14 amino acids. Germline values: CDR1 SGHNT, CDR2 YYREEE (reference sequence). V was shortened by 4 bases and J by 4 bases, with 14 bases between the two germline ends. In nucleotides, the CDR3 is TGTGCCAGCAGCGAGAGCGCCGGCGGCTATGGCTACACCTTC. This encodes CASSESAGGYGYTF.

The chain has TRBV18 and TRBJ1-2; 7 positions agree with TRBD1. Germline trimming cut 4 bases from V and 8 bases from J; bases unmatched to any gene: 10. Germline assignment: CDR1 KGHSH and CDR2 LQKENI. CDR3 length: 14 amino acids. The CDR3 reads CASSLWEDRLGYTF. The CDR3 DNA is TGTGCCAGCTCACTCTGGGAGGACAGGCTAGGCTACACCTTC.

This rearrangement joins TRBV6-2 or TRBV6-3 to TRBJ2-3, with TRBD1 identical over 8 bases. Germline CDR1 MNHEY, CDR2 SVGEGT. This CDR3 is built from 15 residues. V was clipped by 3 bases and J by 6 bases; unmatched bases: 8. The CDR3 coding sequence is TGTGCCAGCAGTTATGGACAGGGCCCTTCGGATACGCAGTATTTT. It encodes CASSYGQGPSDTQYF.

The rearrangement joins TRBV9 to TRBJ1-2, with no clear D. V lost 0 bases and J lost 2, with 14 bases in between. This CDR3 contains 16 residues. Germline-derived CDR1 and CDR2 are SGDLS and YYNGEE. CDR3 protein: CASSVGATSPNYGYTF. CDR3 nucleotide sequence: TGTGCCAGCAGCGTAGGGGCCACATCGCCCAACTATGGCTACACCTTC.

J is TRBJ2-5 and V is TRBV7-2; maybe TRBD1 (5 bases). The ends were cut back, 5 bases at V and 5 bases at J, with 12 bases in the middle. Germline V lookup: CDR1 SGHTA, CDR2 FQGNSA. There are 13 residues in the CDR3. The DNA for the CDR3 is TGTGCCAGCAGCCACCAGGGTTACGAGACCCAGTACTTC. It is translated as CASSHQGYETQYF. Drawing the rest from reference TRBV7-2 and TRBJ2-5, the complete variable domain is GAGVSQSPSNKVTEKGKDVELRCDPISGHTALYWYRQSLGQGLEFLIYFQGNSAPDKSGLPSDRFSAERTGGSVSTLTIQRTQQEDSAVYLCASSHQGYETQYFGPGTRLLVL.

The J gene is TRBJ1-6, the V gene TRBV10-3, with 7 bases lining up with TRBD1. The trim removed 2 bases at V and 6 bases at J, leaving 7 bases unmatched. This CDR3 has 16 amino acids. CDR1 ENHRY and CDR2 SYGVKD come from the germline V gene. CDR3 DNA: TGTGCCATCAGTGAGCCTTCACAGGGGTCTAATTCACCCCTCCACTTT. This codes for CAISEPSQGSNSPLHF.

As to this clone: Other DNA sequences from this sample encode an identical CDR3 as well. This chain joins TRBV7-6 and TRBJ1-1, with D possibly TRBD1 on 5 matching bases. V was trimmed by 2 bases and J by 2 bases, leaving 6 bases between them. This CDR3 comprises 13 residues. Germline V gene sequence: CDR1 SGHVS, CDR2 FNYEAQ. CDR3 region: CASSLQGNTEAFF. In DNA form, the CDR3 reads TGTGCCAGCAGCTTACAGGGAAACACTGAAGCTTTCTTT.